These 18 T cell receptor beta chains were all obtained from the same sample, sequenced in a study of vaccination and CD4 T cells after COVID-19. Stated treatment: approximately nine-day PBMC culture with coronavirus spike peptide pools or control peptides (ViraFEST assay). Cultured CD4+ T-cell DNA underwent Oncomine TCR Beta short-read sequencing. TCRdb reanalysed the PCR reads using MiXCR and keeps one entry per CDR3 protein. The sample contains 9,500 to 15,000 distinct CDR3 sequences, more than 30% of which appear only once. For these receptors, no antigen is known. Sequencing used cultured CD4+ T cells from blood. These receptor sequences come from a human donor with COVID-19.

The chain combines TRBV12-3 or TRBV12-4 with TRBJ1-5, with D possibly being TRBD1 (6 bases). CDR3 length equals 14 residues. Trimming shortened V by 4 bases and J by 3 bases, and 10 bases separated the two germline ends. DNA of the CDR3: TGTGCCAGCAGTTCTACAGGGCCCAATCAGCCCCAGCATTTT. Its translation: CASSSTGPNQPQHF.

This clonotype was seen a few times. The CDR3 loop is CASSRLGTDQETQYF. CDR3 bases: TGTGCCAGTAGTAGACTCGGGACGGACCAAGAGACCCAGTACTTC. The chain joins TRBV19 to TRBJ2-5; TRBD1 or TRBD2 may be the D gene (5 bases each). Germline assignment: CDR1 LNHDA and CDR2 SQIVND (reference sequence). The CDR3 sequence is 15 residues long. The V end lost 4 bases, the J end lost 0 bases, and 12 bases lay between the germline ends.

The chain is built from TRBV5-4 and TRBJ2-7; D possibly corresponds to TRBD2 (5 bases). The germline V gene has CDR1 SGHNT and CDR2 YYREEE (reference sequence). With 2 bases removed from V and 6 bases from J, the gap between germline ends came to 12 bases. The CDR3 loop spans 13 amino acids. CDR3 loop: CASSFIGEREQYF. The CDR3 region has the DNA TGTGCCAGCAGCTTTATCGGGGAGCGCGAGCAGTACTTC. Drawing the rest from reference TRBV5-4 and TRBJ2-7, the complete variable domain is ETGVTQSPTHLIKTRGQQVTLRCSSQSGHNTVSWYQQALGQGPQFIFQYYREEENGRGNFPPRFSGLQFPNYSSELNVNALELDDSALYLCASSFIGEREQYFGPGTRLTVT.

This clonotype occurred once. CDR3 residues: CASSEYWGPPYEQYF. The CDR3 nucleotides read TGTGCCAGCAGTGAATATTGGGGCCCACCCTACGAGCAGTACTTC. The chain has TRBV25-1 and TRBJ2-7, with a tentative D call TRBD1 (5 bases). The CDR3 sequence is 15 residues long. V was shortened by 0 bases and J by 2 bases, with 11 bases between the two germline ends. Germline lookup yields CDR1 MGHDK and CDR2 SYGVNS.

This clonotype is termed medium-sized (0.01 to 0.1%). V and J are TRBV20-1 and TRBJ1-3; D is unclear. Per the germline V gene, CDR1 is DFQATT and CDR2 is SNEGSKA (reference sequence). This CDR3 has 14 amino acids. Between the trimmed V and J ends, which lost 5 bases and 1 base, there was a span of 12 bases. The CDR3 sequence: CSAPRTGSGNTIYF. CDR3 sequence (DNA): TGCAGTGCTCCCAGGACGGGGTCTGGAAACACCATATATTTT.

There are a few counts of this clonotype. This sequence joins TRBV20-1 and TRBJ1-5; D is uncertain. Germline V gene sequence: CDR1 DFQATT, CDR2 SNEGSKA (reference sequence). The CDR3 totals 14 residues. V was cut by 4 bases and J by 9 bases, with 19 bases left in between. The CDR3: CSANTEAFSGPQHF. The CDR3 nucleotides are TGCAGTGCTAATACAGAGGCGTTTTCTGGGCCCCAGCATTTT.

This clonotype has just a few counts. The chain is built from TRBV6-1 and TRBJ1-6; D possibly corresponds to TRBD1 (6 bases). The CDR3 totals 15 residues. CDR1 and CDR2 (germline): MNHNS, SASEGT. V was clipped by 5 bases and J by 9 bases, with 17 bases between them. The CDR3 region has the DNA TGTGCCAGCAGTCGGACAGCCGCTGATAGTTCACCCCTCCACTTT. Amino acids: CASSRTAADSSPLHF.

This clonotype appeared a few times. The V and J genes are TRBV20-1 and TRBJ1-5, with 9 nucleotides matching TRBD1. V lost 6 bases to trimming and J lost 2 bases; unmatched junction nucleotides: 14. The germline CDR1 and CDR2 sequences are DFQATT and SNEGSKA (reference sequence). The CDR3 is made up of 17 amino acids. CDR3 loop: CSATRSTGGLGNQPQHF. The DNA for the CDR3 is TGCAGTGCCACTAGATCGACAGGGGGGTTGGGCAATCAGCCCCAGCATTTT.

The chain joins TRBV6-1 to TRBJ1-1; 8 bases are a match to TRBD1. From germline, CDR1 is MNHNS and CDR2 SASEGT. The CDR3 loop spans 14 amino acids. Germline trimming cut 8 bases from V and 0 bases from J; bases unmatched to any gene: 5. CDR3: CASQGAAMNTEAFF. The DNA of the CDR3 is TGTGCCAGCCAGGGGGCGGCAATGAACACTGAAGCTTTCTTT.

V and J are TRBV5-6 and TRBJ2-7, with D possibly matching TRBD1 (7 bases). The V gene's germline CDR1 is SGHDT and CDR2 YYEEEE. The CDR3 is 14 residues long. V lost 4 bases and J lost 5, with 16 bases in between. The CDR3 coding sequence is TGTGCCAGCAGCGGGAGGACAGGACCCCACGAGCAGTACTTC. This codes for CASSGRTGPHEQYF.

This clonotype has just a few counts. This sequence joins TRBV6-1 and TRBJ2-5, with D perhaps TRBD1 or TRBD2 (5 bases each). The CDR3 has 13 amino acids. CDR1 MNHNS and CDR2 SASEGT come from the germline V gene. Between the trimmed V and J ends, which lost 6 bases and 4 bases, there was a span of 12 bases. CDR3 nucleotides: TGTGCCAGCAGCGAGGGGTGGGGAGAGACCCAGTACTTC. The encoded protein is CASSEGWGETQYF.

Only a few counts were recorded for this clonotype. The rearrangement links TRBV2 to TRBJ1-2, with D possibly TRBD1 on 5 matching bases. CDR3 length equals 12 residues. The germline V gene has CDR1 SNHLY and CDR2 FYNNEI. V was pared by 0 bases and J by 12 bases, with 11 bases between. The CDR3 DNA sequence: TGTGCCAGCAGTGAAGCAGGGGAACTCGACACCTTC. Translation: CASSEAGELDTF.

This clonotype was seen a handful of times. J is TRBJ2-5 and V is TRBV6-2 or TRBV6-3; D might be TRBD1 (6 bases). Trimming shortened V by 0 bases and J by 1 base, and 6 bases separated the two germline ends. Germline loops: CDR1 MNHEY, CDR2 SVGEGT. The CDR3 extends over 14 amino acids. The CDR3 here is CASSYSDSQETQYF. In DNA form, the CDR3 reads TGTGCCAGCAGTTACTCGGACAGCCAAGAGACCCAGTACTTC.

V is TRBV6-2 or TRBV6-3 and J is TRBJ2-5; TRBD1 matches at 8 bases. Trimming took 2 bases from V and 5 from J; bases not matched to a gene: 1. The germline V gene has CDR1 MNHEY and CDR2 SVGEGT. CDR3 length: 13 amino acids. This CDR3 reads CASSYRTGETQYF. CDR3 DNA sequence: TGTGCCAGCAGTTACAGGACAGGGGAGACCCAGTACTTC.

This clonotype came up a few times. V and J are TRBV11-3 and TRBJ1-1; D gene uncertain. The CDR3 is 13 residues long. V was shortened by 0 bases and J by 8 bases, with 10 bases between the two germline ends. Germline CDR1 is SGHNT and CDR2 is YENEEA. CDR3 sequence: CASSLDRMVEAFF. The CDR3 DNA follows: TGTGCCAGCAGCTTAGATCGTATGGTGGAAGCTTTCTTT.

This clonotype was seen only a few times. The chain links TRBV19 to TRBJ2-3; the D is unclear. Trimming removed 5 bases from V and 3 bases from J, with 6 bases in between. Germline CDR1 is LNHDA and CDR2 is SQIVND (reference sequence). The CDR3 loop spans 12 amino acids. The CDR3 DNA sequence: TGTGCCAGTAGTTTTCTTACAGATACGCAGTATTTT. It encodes CASSFLTDTQYF.

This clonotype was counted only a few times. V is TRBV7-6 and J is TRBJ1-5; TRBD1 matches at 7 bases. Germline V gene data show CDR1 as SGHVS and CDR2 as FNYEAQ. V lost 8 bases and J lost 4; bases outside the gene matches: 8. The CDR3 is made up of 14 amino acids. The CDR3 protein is CASGDRVGNQPQHF. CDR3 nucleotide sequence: TGTGCCAGCGGGGACAGAGTGGGGAATCAGCCCCAGCATTTT.

The CDR3: CASSIEGPGTPSEQFF. CDR3 DNA: TGTGCCAGCAGTATTGAGGGGCCCGGGACCCCCTCCGAGCAGTTCTTC. V is TRBV6-1 and J is TRBJ2-1; perhaps D is TRBD1 or TRBD2 (5 bases each). The V end lost 5 bases, the J end lost 10 bases, and 24 bases lay between the germline ends. The CDR3 has 16 amino acids. Germline V gene sequence: CDR1 MNHNS, CDR2 SASEGT.